The T cell receptor (beta chain) under discussion was sequenced for a study of T cell responses to AZD1222 COVID-19 vaccine. CDR1 is SEHNR, CDR2 FQNEAQ, per germline (reference sequence). This CDR3 has 14 amino acids. In the case of this clone: An end of the junction does not agree with germline; a read error may underlie this.

Clones were read by immunoSEQ multiplex PCR, and TCRdb kept only the in-frame ones, dropping some. The table has fewer than 120,000 clones, just under 95% seen once; the top ten hold 2% to 2.5%. The TCR originated in an adult who received the AZD1222 COVID-19 vaccine. The genes are TRBV7-9 and TRBJ2-1; D call uncertain. The sample here was peripheral blood, taken 28 days after the second AZD1222 dose. The CDR3 reads CASSIARPANEQFF. The CDR3 coding sequence is TGTGCCAGCAGCATAGCCCGACCCGCGAATGAGCAGTTCTTC.